Below are 9 T cell receptor beta chains sequenced from a single sample in a study of T cell responses to AZD1222 COVID-19 vaccine. Profiled with immunoSEQ multiplex PCR; TCRdb holds only in-frame clones, not every one. The sample lists approximately 200,000 clones; approximately 94% were seen once. Material: peripheral blood, obtained 28 days after the second AZD1222 dose. The receptors originated from an adult who received the AZD1222 COVID-19 vaccine.

This chain uses TRBV7-9 with TRBJ1-1, with TRBD1 as a possible D gene (6 bases). Between the trimmed V and J ends, which lost 1 base and 11 bases, there was a span of 11 bases. The germline V gene encodes CDR1 SEHNR and CDR2 FQNEAQ (reference sequence). The CDR3 is 12 amino acids. CDR3 protein: CASSLEYQGAFF. In DNA form, the CDR3 reads TGTGCCAGCAGCTTAGAGTACCAGGGGGCTTTCTTT.

The chain employs TRBV7-8 and TRBJ1-1; unclear D gene. The CDR3 totals 15 residues. The V gene lost 6 bases and the J gene lost 0 bases, with 14 bases spanning the gap. CDR1 and CDR2 (germline): SGHVS, FQNEAQ. Here the CDR3 reads CASRTVGKMNTEAFF. CDR3 coding DNA: TGTGCCAGCAGAACCGTGGGGAAAATGAACACTGAAGCTTTCTTT.

The chain carries TRBV20-1 and TRBJ2-1; TRBD2 agrees at 8 bases. Germline V gives CDR1 DFQATT, CDR2 SNEGSKA (reference sequence). V trimming: 6 bases; J trimming: 10 bases; junction bases outside the gene matches: 17. The CDR3 spans 15 residues. The CDR3, as DNA: TGCAGTGCGAGTCCTGACGGGGGGGCCGGAAGGGAGCAGTTCTTC. Translation: CSASPDGGAGREQFF.

This clone was seen once. The V gene is TRBV12-5, the J gene TRBJ1-1; the D is unclear. V lost 5 bases to trimming and J lost 4 bases, with 11 bases between them. This CDR3 has 13 amino acids. Germline lookup yields CDR1 LGHNT and CDR2 FRNRAP. CDR3 residues: CASGPGWVTEAFF. CDR3 nucleotides: TGTGCTAGTGGTCCCGGGTGGGTCACTGAAGCTTTCTTT.

The chain has TRBV4-2 and TRBJ1-2, with 12 bases that match TRBD1. CDR1 is LGHNA, CDR2 YNFKEQ, per germline. CDR3 length equals 14 residues. Losses at the gene ends were 3 bases for V and 6 bases for J; bases not matched to a gene: 2. The CDR3 sequence: CASSQGTGGDGYTF. As DNA, the CDR3 is TGTGCCAGCAGCCAGGGGACAGGGGGCGATGGCTACACCTTC.

CDR3 sequence reads: CASSPVSTGTDTQYF. CDR3 in DNA: TGTGCCAGCAGCCCAGTGTCTACTGGCACAGATACGCAGTATTTT. The chain couples TRBV6-6 to TRBJ2-3; D is ambiguous. Trimming removed 6 bases at V and 1 base at J, with 14 bases between. Looked up from germline, CDR1 is MNHNY and CDR2 is SVGAGI (reference sequence). The CDR3 spans 15 residues.

The chain combines TRBV2 with TRBJ1-6; no firm D call. Germline CDR1 is SNHLY and CDR2 is FYNNEI. Trimming took 7 bases from V and 2 from J, leaving 6 bases between them. CDR3 length equals 13 residues. The CDR3 nucleotides are TGTGCCAGCACCATAACCTATAATTCACCCCTCCACTTT. Translated, it gives CASTITYNSPLHF.

The V call is TRBV2, the J call TRBJ1-2; D gene unclear. In germline, CDR1 is SNHLY, CDR2 FYNNEI. The CDR3 is made up of 13 amino acids. The germline V and J ends were trimmed by 3 bases and 5 bases, with 10 bases remaining between them. In DNA, the CDR3 is TGTGCCAGCAGTGAGAACGCGAGGTATGGCTACACCTTC. It translates to CASSENARYGYTF.

This chain joins TRBV7-2 and TRBJ2-1, with D maybe TRBD1 (5 bases). V lost 5 bases to trimming and J lost 0 bases, with 14 bases between them. The length of the CDR3 is 16 residues. CDR1 is SGHTA, CDR2 FQGNSA, per germline. CDR3 bases: TGTGCCAGCAGCCCAAGGACAAGGCCCTCCTACAATGAGCAGTTCTTC. It translates to CASSPRTRPSYNEQFF.